This T cell receptor (beta chain) emerged from a study of cytomegalovirus exposure and HLA in healthy donors. Study background: The roughly 120 validation repertoires used the same platform as the 650 to 850 first-cohort repertoires, a later analysis reported. Study observations and caveats: Subsequent analysis revealed that first-cohort TCR clusters tended to co-occur in the roughly 120 validation repertoires.

As for this clone: Its antigen is still unknown.

Sequencing used immunoSEQ multiplex PCR; TCRdb keeps in-frame clones, though not all of them. The sample carries 50,000 to 65,000 clones, 95% to 97% recorded once. The germline V and J ends were trimmed by 4 bases and 2 bases, with 15 bases remaining between them. The CDR3 is made up of 15 amino acids. Germline CDR1 reads PRHDT; CDR2 reads FYEKMQ (reference sequence). This TCR was recovered from a woman between 18 and 29 years old in good health and CMV-seronegative. The sequenced sample consisted of PBMCs. This chain connects TRBV13 to TRBJ2-7; D might be TRBD2 (6 bases). CDR3 protein: CASSSDGRGAYEQYF. The CDR3 DNA reads as TGTGCCAGCAGCTCCGACGGGAGAGGGGCCTACGAGCAGTACTTC.